These 23 T cell receptor beta chains share one sample of origin, sequenced in a study of blood T cell repertoires in COVID-19. Some clones are missing from TCRdb's copy, which holds only in-frame ones; the method was immunoSEQ multiplex PCR. Altogether 93,000 or so clones are present, roughly 82% being singletons, with the ten largest covering more than 10%. The sequenced sample was peripheral blood. These TCRs come from a human donor in a cohort sampled during active COVID-19.

V is TRBV6-2 or TRBV6-3 and J is TRBJ2-7; 10 bases line up with TRBD1. Trimming at V came to 6 bases and at J to 3 bases, leaving 5 bases not matched to a gene. Germline CDR1 and CDR2: MNHEY and SVGEGT. This CDR3 has 14 amino acids. CDR3 coding DNA: TGTGCCAGCAGCGAGGGACAGGGGTACTACGAGCAGTACTTC. It yields the protein CASSEGQGYYEQYF.

The V call is TRBV6-5, the J call TRBJ1-2; TRBD1 might be the D (5 bases). V lost 1 base and J 4 bases, leaving 16 bases between the germline ends. Germline V gives CDR1 MNHEY, CDR2 SVGAGI. This CDR3 is built from 16 residues. In DNA, the CDR3 is TGTGCCAGCAGTTACTTAAGGCAGGGTTTGAGCTATGGCTACACCTTC. Protein: CASSYLRQGLSYGYTF.

The chain couples TRBV3-1 (or the pseudogene TRBV3-2) to TRBJ2-5; TRBD2 matches 9 bases. This CDR3 is 16 amino acids long. Looked up from germline, CDR1 is LGHDT and CDR2 is YNNKEL (reference sequence). The junction had 13 bases not matched to a gene; V was cut back by 6 bases and J by 5 bases. CDR3 sequence (DNA): TGTGCCAGCAGGAAGACTAGCGGCCCAGAGAGGGAGACCCAGTACTTC. This codes for CASRKTSGPERETQYF.

The gene calls are TRBV10-2 and TRBJ2-1; 9 bases align to TRBD2. The CDR3 has 17 amino acids. Germline CDR1 is WSHSY and CDR2 is SAAADI. V was pared by 5 bases and J by 0 bases, with 8 bases of the junction left unmatched. The CDR3 bases are TGCGCCAGCAGTATAAATAGCGGGGGAGTCTCCTACAATGAGCAGTTCTTC. Protein: CASSINSGGVSYNEQFF.

This chain uses TRBV9 with TRBJ1-6, with 9 bases aligning to TRBD1. The CDR3 totals 15 residues. The V gene end was trimmed by 5 bases and the J gene end by 8 bases; junction bases not matched to a gene: 8. Per germline, CDR1 SGDLS and CDR2 YYNGEE. The CDR3 region has the DNA TGTGCCAGCAGAGCCGGGACAGGGTACGATTCACCCCTCCACTTT. This translates into CASRAGTGYDSPLHF.

The chain links TRBV7-6 to TRBJ2-2, with TRBD2 as a possible D gene (6 bases). V lost 2 bases and J 2 bases, leaving 21 bases between the germline ends. The CDR3 has 19 residues. CDR1 is SGHVS and CDR2 is FNYEAQ in the germline V gene. This chain's CDR3 is CASSLFSTYGGENTGELFF. The CDR3, as DNA: TGTGCCAGCAGCTTATTCTCTACGTACGGGGGAGAAAACACCGGGGAGCTGTTTTTT.

The chain joins TRBV5-8 to TRBJ2-6; possible D gene TRBD1, 6 bases. The CDR3 contains 18 residues. Germline V CDR1 and CDR2: SGHTS, YDEGEE. The V end was cut by 0 bases, the J end by 0 bases, with 13 bases between. In DNA, the CDR3 is TGTGCCAGCAGCTTGGGGCGGACAGTAACCTCTGGGGCCAACGTCCTGACTTTC. It translates to CASSLGRTVTSGANVLTF.

This sequence joins TRBV7-2 and TRBJ1-1; maybe TRBD1 (5 bases). The CDR3 runs to 16 residues. Trimming left V 1 base short and J 4 bases short, with 16 bases between. The germline V gene has CDR1 SGHTA and CDR2 FQGNSA. CDR3 DNA sequence: TGTGCCAGCAGCTTAGGAGGAAAGGGGCTCGGCACTGAAGCTTTCTTT. This sequence encodes CASSLGGKGLGTEAFF. Supplemented by reference TRBV7-2 and TRBJ1-1, the full variable domain reads GAGVSQSPSNKVTEKGKDVELRCDPISGHTALYWYRQSLGQGLEFLIYFQGNSAPDKSGLPSDRFSAERTGGSVSTLTIQRTQQEDSAVYLCASSLGGKGLGTEAFFGQGTRLTVV.

The chain has TRBV29-1 and TRBJ1-1; 7 nucleotides align to TRBD1. CDR1 SQVTM and CDR2 ANQGSEA come from the germline V gene. V trimming: 5 bases; J trimming: 5 bases; junction bases outside the gene matches: 14. The CDR3 extends over 15 amino acids. The CDR3 DNA reads as TGCAGCGTTTACAGGGGACTCGGGATTATGACTGAAGCTTTCTTT. Translating it yields CSVYRGLGIMTEAFF.

J is TRBJ2-1 and V is TRBV2; 8 bases are a match to TRBD2. The CDR3 runs 14 residues. The V segment lost 2 bases and the J segment 6 bases; nucleotides outside the gene matches: 3. CDR1 and CDR2 from the germline V gene are SNHLY and FYNNEI. The CDR3 nucleotides are TGTGCCAGCAGTGAACTAGCGGGTGCCAATGAGCAGTTCTTC. This codes for CASSELAGANEQFF.

The chain uses TRBV5-1 and TRBJ1-2; D might be TRBD1 (6 bases). There are 18 residues in the CDR3. CDR1 and CDR2 (germline): SGHRS, YFSETQ. V lost 0 bases and J 5 bases, leaving 23 bases between the germline ends. The CDR3: CASSLARGGAKIGYGYTF. DNA for the CDR3: TGCGCCAGCAGCTTGGCAAGGGGGGGCGCAAAGATCGGATATGGCTACACCTTC. Supplemented by reference TRBV5-1 and TRBJ1-2, the full variable domain reads KAGVTQTPRYLIKTRGQQVTLSCSPISGHRSVSWYQQTPGQGLQFLFEYFSETQRNKGNFPGRFSGRQFSNSRSEMNVSTLELGDSALYLCASSLARGGAKIGYGYTFGSGTRLTVV.

The gene calls are TRBV2 and TRBJ2-1; TRBD1 agrees at 7 bases. The junction had 3 bases not matched to a gene; V was cut back by 3 bases and J by 4 bases. The CDR3 has 14 residues. Germline CDR1 reads SNHLY; CDR2 reads FYNNEI. CDR3 in DNA: TGTGCCAGCAGTGACACGGGACAGTACAATGAGCAGTTCTTC. Translating gives CASSDTGQYNEQFF.

In DNA, the CDR3 is TGTGCCTGGAGTGAAGGAGGCGGTGAGCAGTTCTTC. It encodes CAWSEGGGEQFF. The chain links TRBV30 to TRBJ2-1; D may be TRBD2 (5 bases). The CDR3 consists of 12 residues. V was cut by 1 base and J by 9 bases, with 10 bases left in between. Germline V gives CDR1 GTSNPN, CDR2 SVGIG (reference sequence).

Only one count was recorded for this clone. V is TRBV6-5 and J is TRBJ1-2; possible D gene TRBD1, 5 bases. This CDR3 comprises 14 residues. V dropped 7 bases and J dropped 8 bases, with 20 bases sitting between them. The germline V gene has CDR1 MNHEY and CDR2 SVGAGI. The CDR3 coding sequence is TGTGCCAGCATTGCGGGGACCTCAACCCTCGGCTACACCTTC. It encodes CASIAGTSTLGYTF.

This clone was seen a single time. J is TRBJ2-2 and V is TRBV5-1; D possibly corresponds to TRBD1 (6 bases). Trimming pared 0 bases from V and 2 bases from J, leaving 11 bases between. Germline assignment: CDR1 SGHRS and CDR2 YFSETQ. The CDR3 has 16 amino acids. This chain's CDR3 is CASSLGQGHNTGELFF. Here the CDR3 DNA reads TGCGCCAGCAGCTTGGGGCAGGGGCACAACACCGGGGAGCTGTTTTTT. The full variable domain, its missing parts supplied by reference TRBV5-1 and TRBJ2-2, is KAGVTQTPRYLIKTRGQQVTLSCSPISGHRSVSWYQQTPGQGLQFLFEYFSETQRNKGNFPGRFSGRQFSNSRSEMNVSTLELGDSALYLCASSLGQGHNTGELFFGEGSRLTVL.

V gene TRBV29-1 combines with J gene TRBJ1-2; D uncertain. V shed 3 bases and J shed 6 bases, with 11 bases lying between them. There are 12 residues in the CDR3. From germline, CDR1 is SQVTM and CDR2 ANQGSEA. CDR3 region: CSVDRGPDGYTF. The CDR3 DNA sequence: TGCAGCGTTGATCGAGGGCCCGATGGCTACACCTTC. The full variable domain, completed using reference TRBV29-1 and TRBJ1-2, is SAVISQKPSRDICQRGTSLTIQCQVDSQVTMMFWYRQQPGQSLTLIATANQGSEATYESGFVIDKFPISRPNLTFSTLTVSNMSPEDSSIYLCSVDRGPDGYTFGSGTRLTVV.

The chain employs TRBV29-1 and TRBJ1-1, with D perhaps matching TRBD1 (5 bases). V lost 4 bases and J lost 9, with 9 bases in between. Germline V lookup: CDR1 SQVTM, CDR2 ANQGSEA. The CDR3 has 10 amino acids. The CDR3 protein is CSVVSGQAFF. CDR3 in DNA: TGCAGCGTTGTCTCAGGGCAAGCTTTCTTT.

This chain connects TRBV5-1 to TRBJ1-3; D perhaps matches TRBD1 (6 bases). Germline lookup yields CDR1 SGHRS and CDR2 YFSETQ. Trimming took 0 bases from V and 4 from J, leaving 11 bases between them. There are 15 residues in the CDR3. The CDR3 region is CASSLGPGEGNTIYF. CDR3 nucleotides: TGCGCCAGCAGCTTGGGGCCAGGGGAAGGAAACACCATATATTTT.

The chain links TRBV5-4 to TRBJ2-5, with 11 bases identical to TRBD2. CDR1 SGHNT and CDR2 YYREEE come from the germline V gene (reference sequence). The CDR3 sequence is 15 residues long. Trimming took 0 bases from V and 3 from J; bases not matched to a gene: 1. The CDR3 nucleotides are TGTGCCAGCAGCTTGGAGACTAGCGGGGAAGAGACCCAGTACTTC. Its translation is CASSLETSGEETQYF.

This chain uses TRBV6-2 or TRBV6-3 with TRBJ2-5; TRBD2 aligns across 8 bases. The CDR3 is made up of 15 amino acids. CDR1 and CDR2 from the germline V gene are MNHEY and SVGEGT. With 5 bases clipped from V and 5 bases from J, the junction kept 10 bases outside the gene matches. Written as DNA, the CDR3 is TGTGCCAGCAGTCCGGTTGGCGGGGGGTGGGAGACCCAGTACTTC. Amino acids: CASSPVGGGWETQYF.

The rearrangement joins TRBV6-5 to TRBJ1-1, with no clear D. V lost 2 bases and J lost 12, with 10 bases in between. This CDR3 is 11 amino acids long. The germline CDR1 and CDR2 sequences are MNHEY and SVGAGI. The CDR3 loop is CASSYPPHTFF. CDR3 nucleotides: TGTGCCAGCAGTTACCCCCCACACACTTTCTTT.

The chain recombines TRBV6-1 with TRBJ2-3; 8 nucleotides agree with TRBD2. Per the germline V gene, CDR1 is MNHNS and CDR2 is SASEGT. Trimming cost V 3 bases and J 7 bases; bases outside gene matches: 9. This CDR3 is built from 15 residues. The CDR3 DNA reads as TGTGCCAGCAGTGAGGCCCCGGGGGGGAGGAATACGCAGTATTTT. Protein: CASSEAPGGRNTQYF.

A single count supports this clone. V is TRBV5-6 and J is TRBJ2-2; D is possibly TRBD2 (6 bases). The CDR3 runs 14 residues. Germline CDR1 SGHDT, CDR2 YYEEEE. The ends were cut back, 4 bases at V and 6 bases at J, with 13 bases in the middle. The CDR3 DNA is TGTGCCAGCAGCCCGATGAGCGGGTCCGGGGAGCTGTTTTTT. Protein product: CASSPMSGSGELFF.